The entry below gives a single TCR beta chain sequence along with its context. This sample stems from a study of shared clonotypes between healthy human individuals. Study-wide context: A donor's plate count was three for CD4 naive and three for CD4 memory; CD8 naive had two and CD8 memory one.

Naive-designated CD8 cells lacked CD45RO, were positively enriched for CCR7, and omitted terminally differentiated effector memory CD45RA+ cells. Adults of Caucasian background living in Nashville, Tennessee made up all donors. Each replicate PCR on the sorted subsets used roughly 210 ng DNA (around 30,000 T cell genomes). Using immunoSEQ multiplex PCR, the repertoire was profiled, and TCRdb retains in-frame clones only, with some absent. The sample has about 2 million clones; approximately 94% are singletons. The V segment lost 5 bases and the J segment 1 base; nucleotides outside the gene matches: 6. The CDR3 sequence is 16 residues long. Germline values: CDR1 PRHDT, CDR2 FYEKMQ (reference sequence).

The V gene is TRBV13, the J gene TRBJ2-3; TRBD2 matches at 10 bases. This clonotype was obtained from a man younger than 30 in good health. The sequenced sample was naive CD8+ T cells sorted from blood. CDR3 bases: TGTGCCAGCAGCGTCGCTAGCGGGAGCCGCACAGATACGCAGTATTTT. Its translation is CASSVASGSRTDTQYF.